Only a few counts were recorded for the clone carrying this T cell receptor (beta chain). The data originate from a study of T-cell reconstitution after alpha-beta-depleted transplantation in children. Preparation of the TCRbeta library was carried out with unique molecular identifiers. TCRdb recomputed calls from the PCR reads with MiXCR, one row per CDR3 protein. Of a few hundred thousand distinct CDR3 sequences listed, 10% to 13% are singletons. Germline CDR1 and CDR2: SGHRS and YFSETQ. The CDR3 is 15 residues long. J gave up 3 bases and V 2 bases, and 6 bases lay outside the gene matches. This TCR was sampled from a human donor who donated a stem cell graft to a child with acute lymphoblastic leukemia. The sample here was PBMCs from the stem cell graft donor, taken from the stem cell graft. The gene calls are TRBV5-1 and TRBJ2-3, with 7 bases identical to TRBD1. The CDR3 region is CASSLLNRGTDTQYF. CDR3 in DNA: TGCGCCAGCAGCTTATTAAACAGGGGAACAGATACGCAGTATTTT.